The T cell receptor (beta chain) under discussion was sequenced for a study of cytomegalovirus exposure and HLA in healthy donors. As to this clone: The antigen is undetermined.

The germline CDR1 and CDR2 sequences are SNHLY and FYNNEI. Unmatched junction bases numbered 6, after V lost 6 bases and J lost 1 base. This CDR3 has 16 amino acids. It was with 60 Vbeta and 13 Jbeta primers that the PCR ran. Measured with immunoSEQ multiplex PCR; TCRdb has only the in-frame clones, and not every one. The table has around 250,000 clones, 75% to 85% seen once. Study-wide findings and caveats: Cytomegalovirus association was assigned to about 150 TCR beta chains.

This clonotype was obtained from a woman aged 60 to 75 in good health and CMV-seropositive. Sequencing was performed on PBMCs. This chain joins TRBV2 and TRBJ2-4; 10 bases align to TRBD2. CDR3 amino acids: CASSRASGGAKNIQYF. CDR3 in DNA: TGTGCCAGCAGCCGGGCTAGCGGGGGTGCCAAAAACATTCAGTACTTC. Variable domain in full (rest from reference TRBV2 and TRBJ2-4): EPEVTQTPSHQVTQMGQEVILRCVPISNHLYFYWYRQILGQKVEFLVSFYNNEISEKSEIFDDQFSVERPDGSNFTLKIRSTKLEDSAMYFCASSRASGGAKNIQYFGAGTRLSVL.